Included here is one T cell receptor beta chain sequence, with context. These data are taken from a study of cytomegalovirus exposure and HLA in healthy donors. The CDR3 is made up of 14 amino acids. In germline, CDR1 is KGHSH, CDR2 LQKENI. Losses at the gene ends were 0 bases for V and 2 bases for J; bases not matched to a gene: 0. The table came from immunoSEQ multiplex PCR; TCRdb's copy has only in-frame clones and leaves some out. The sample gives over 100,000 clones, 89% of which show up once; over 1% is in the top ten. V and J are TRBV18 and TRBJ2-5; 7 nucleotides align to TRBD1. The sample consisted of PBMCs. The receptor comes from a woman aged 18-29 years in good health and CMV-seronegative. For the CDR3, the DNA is TGTGCCAGCTCACCACCGGGACAGCAAGAGACCCAGTACTTC. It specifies CASSPPGQQETQYF.